Shown below are 27 T cell receptor beta chains from a single sample sequenced in a study of blood T cell repertoires in COVID-19. Clones were sequenced by immunoSEQ multiplex PCR, and TCRdb holds only the in-frame ones, with some missing. The data hold under 200,000 clones, with about four fifths observed a single time. Input material: PBMCs or T cells enriched from blood (not recorded which). These receptors all come from a man in his sixties who had recovered from COVID-19.

The V and J genes are TRBV19 and TRBJ1-1; D is unresolved. V was clipped by 4 bases and J by 3 bases, with 6 bases between them. The CDR3 contains 12 residues. Germline V lookup: CDR1 LNHDA, CDR2 SQIVND (reference sequence). CDR3 sequence (DNA): TGTGCCAGTAGTACCCAGTACACTGAAGCTTTCTTT. Its protein product is CASSTQYTEAFF.

The chain employs TRBV9 and TRBJ1-3; D not resolved. Between the trimmed V and J ends, which lost 4 bases and 0 bases, there was a span of 11 bases. This CDR3 comprises 15 residues. CDR1 is SGDLS, CDR2 YYNGEE, per germline. The CDR3 DNA follows: TGTGCCAGCAGCCCGAGGGCCTTCTCTGGAAACACCATATATTTT. This translates into CASSPRAFSGNTIYF.

This chain links TRBV7-2 with TRBJ2-1; D is ambiguous. The CDR3 runs 13 residues. The V and J ends lost 0 bases and 7 bases respectively, with 7 bases between them. Germline V CDR1 and CDR2: SGHTA, FQGNSA. The CDR3 sequence is CASSLAPRNEQFF. The CDR3, as DNA: TGTGCCAGCAGCTTAGCGCCCAGGAATGAGCAGTTCTTC.

This clone was observed once. The chain joins TRBV12-3 or TRBV12-4 to TRBJ1-1; D not resolved. Trimming cost V 2 bases and J 1 base, with 5 bases left between them. The CDR3 extends over 13 amino acids. The CDR3 loop reads CASSLWANTEAFF. CDR3 DNA sequence: TGTGCCAGCAGTTTATGGGCGAACACTGAAGCTTTCTTT.

This chain uses TRBV11-3 with TRBJ2-2; tentatively, D is TRBD1 (6 bases). Trimming removed 2 bases at V and 1 base at J, with 11 bases between. The germline V gene has CDR1 SGHNT and CDR2 YENEEA. The CDR3 totals 16 residues. CDR3 sequence reads: CASSLYGGQNTGELFF. The CDR3 nucleotides are TGTGCCAGCAGCTTATATGGGGGACAGAACACCGGGGAGCTGTTTTTT.

V and J are TRBV5-6 and TRBJ2-1; D possibly corresponds to TRBD2 (6 bases). CDR1 is SGHDT, CDR2 YYEEEE, per germline. There are 18 residues in the CDR3. The V and J ends lost 0 bases and 4 bases respectively, with 20 bases between them. DNA of the CDR3: TGTGCCAGCAGCTTGGCCCTAATTAGGGGACTTCCATACAATGAGCAGTTCTTC. This codes for CASSLALIRGLPYNEQFF.

This clone was counted many times. This sequence joins TRBV9 and TRBJ1-2, with D possibly matching TRBD1 (5 bases). Trimming cost V 3 bases and J 6 bases, with 15 bases left between them. Germline lookup yields CDR1 SGDLS and CDR2 YYNGEE. This CDR3 is 14 amino acids long. CDR3 coding DNA: TGTGCCAGCAGCGGAGACAATAGGGGCCATGGCTACACCTTC. Encoded protein: CASSGDNRGHGYTF. Full variable domain (missing parts from reference TRBV9 and TRBJ1-2): DSGVTQTPKHLITATGQRVTLRCSPRSGDLSVYWYQQSLDQGLQFLIQYYNGEERAKGNILERFSAQQFPDLHSELNLSSLELGDSALYFCASSGDNRGHGYTFGSGTRLTVV.

Only a few counts were recorded for this clone. The gene calls are TRBV28 and TRBJ2-3, with 12 bases matching TRBD1. The CDR3 totals 14 residues. The trim removed 7 bases at V and 7 bases at J, leaving 6 bases unmatched. CDR1 is MDHEN, CDR2 SYDVKM, per germline. The CDR3 region is CASNQGQGAYTQYF. The CDR3 DNA is TGTGCCAGCAATCAGGGACAGGGGGCCTATACGCAGTATTTT.

The rearrangement uses TRBV18 and TRBJ2-1; 14 bases are a match to TRBD2. This CDR3 has 17 residues. Germline CDR1 and CDR2: KGHSH and LQKENI. Germline trimming cut 3 bases from V and 2 bases from J; bases unmatched to any gene: 3. The CDR3 DNA reads as TGTGCCAGCTCACCGTTGGGACTAGCGGGAGCCTACAATGAGCAGTTCTTC. Translation: CASSPLGLAGAYNEQFF.

This clone was detected once. The V call is TRBV7-2, the J call TRBJ2-2; maybe TRBD1 (6 bases). The germline V gene encodes CDR1 SGHTA and CDR2 FQGNSA. Trimming removed 3 bases at V and 8 bases at J, with 16 bases between. This CDR3 is 15 amino acids long. CDR3 in amino acids: CASSFFSTGSGELFF. The CDR3 bases are TGTGCCAGCAGCTTTTTCTCCACAGGGTCGGGGGAGCTGTTTTTT.

This chain joins TRBV27 and TRBJ2-1; the D is unclear. This CDR3 contains 14 residues. Germline CDR1 is MNHEY and CDR2 is SMNVEV (reference sequence). Trimming removed 4 bases from V and 5 bases from J, with 12 bases in between. CDR3 region: CASSYRQRNNEQFF. DNA for the CDR3: TGTGCCAGCAGTTACCGGCAGCGTAACAATGAGCAGTTCTTC.

J is TRBJ2-7 and V is TRBV10-3; tentatively, D is TRBD2 (6 bases). Germline lookup yields CDR1 ENHRY and CDR2 SYGVKD. The V end lost 8 bases, the J end lost 2 bases, and 10 bases lay between the germline ends. The CDR3 is 12 amino acids. The CDR3 sequence is CAIGGLTYEQYF. The CDR3 DNA reads as TGTGCCATCGGGGGGTTGACCTACGAGCAGTACTTC.

The DNA for the CDR3 is TGTGCCAGTAGTATAGCCCAGCAGACAAAAAATCAGCCCCAGCATTTT. Its protein is CASSIAQQTKNQPQHF. The rearrangement uses TRBV19 and TRBJ1-5; D call uncertain. Germline lookup yields CDR1 LNHDA and CDR2 SQIVND (reference sequence). CDR3 length: 16 amino acids. V was shortened by 1 base and J by 4 bases, with 14 bases between the two germline ends.

The CDR3 DNA reads as TGTGCCAGCAGCGTAGCTCAGGGTCACTCCTACGAGCAGTACTTC. It codes for CASSVAQGHSYEQYF. J is TRBJ2-7 and V is TRBV9; the D gene is possibly TRBD1 (5 bases). The CDR3 covers 15 residues. Trimming pared 0 bases from V and 0 bases from J, leaving 10 bases between. Germline V gives CDR1 SGDLS, CDR2 YYNGEE. Looking up the rest from reference TRBV9 and TRBJ2-7 gives the full variable domain: DSGVTQTPKHLITATGQRVTLRCSPRSGDLSVYWYQQSLDQGLQFLIQYYNGEERAKGNILERFSAQQFPDLHSELNLSSLELGDSALYFCASSVAQGHSYEQYFGPGTRLTVT.

This CDR3 reads CASSLGQGVGYTF. The CDR3 nucleotides read TGTGCCAGCAGTTTGGGGCAGGGGGTCGGCTACACCTTC. V is TRBV12-3 or TRBV12-4 and J is TRBJ1-2, with 7 bases that match TRBD1. The J segment lost 8 bases and the V segment lost 3 bases, leaving 6 bases of the junction unmatched. This CDR3 comprises 13 residues.

The genes are TRBV6-5 and TRBJ1-5; tentative D call: TRBD1 (5 bases). Germline CDR1 and CDR2: MNHEY and SVGAGI. The V end was cut by 8 bases, the J end by 10 bases, with 12 bases between. The CDR3 sequence is 11 residues long. CDR3 coding DNA: TGTGCCAGCGTTTGGGGCTCTCCCCAGCATTTT. Translation: CASVWGSPQHF.

This chain joins TRBV28 and TRBJ2-1, with D tentatively TRBD2 (7 bases). V lost 7 bases and J lost 8, with 21 bases in between. The CDR3 consists of 15 residues. Germline CDR1 and CDR2: MDHEN and SYDVKM. CDR3 sequence reads: CASTIGGPGRHEQFF. CDR3 in DNA: TGTGCCAGCACCATCGGGGGGCCCGGCCGGCATGAGCAGTTCTTC.

The chain joins TRBV15 to TRBJ2-7; the match to TRBD2 covers 13 bases. This CDR3 has 16 amino acids. V lost 3 bases, J lost 2 bases, and 4 bases stayed unmatched. In germline, CDR1 is LNHNV, CDR2 YYDKDF (reference sequence). In DNA, the CDR3 is TGTGCCACCAGCAGTGGACTAGCGGGAGCGCCCTACGAGCAGTACTTC. It yields the protein CATSSGLAGAPYEQYF.

This chain links TRBV9 with TRBJ1-6, with a possible D match to TRBD1 (5 bases). The CDR3 sequence is 18 residues long. The germline V gene has CDR1 SGDLS and CDR2 YYNGEE. Trimming pared 0 bases from V and 8 bases from J, leaving 21 bases between. The CDR3 DNA sequence: TGTGCCAGCAGCGTAGGATCGGCCGGCAGGGCGACCGATTCACCCCTCCACTTT. Protein sequence: CASSVGSAGRATDSPLHF.

The rearrangement joins TRBV7-3 to TRBJ2-1; TRBD2 aligns across 13 bases. The CDR3 is 17 amino acids. The V and J ends lost 4 bases and 2 bases, in that order; junction bases with no gene match: 5. Germline V gene lookup returns CDR1 SGHTA and CDR2 FQGTGA. Written as DNA, the CDR3 is TGTGCCAGCAGCTACAGACTAGCGGGAGGTACCTACAATGAGCAGTTCTTC. Translated: CASSYRLAGGTYNEQFF.

The chain couples TRBV5-8 to TRBJ1-5, with D possibly matching TRBD1 (5 bases). The CDR3 is made up of 13 amino acids. CDR1 is SGHTS and CDR2 is YDEGEE in the germline V gene. V was cut by 1 base and J by 9 bases, with 11 bases left in between. For the CDR3, the DNA is TGTGCCAGCAGCTTGTATCAGGGTGGGCCCCAGCATTTT. Its protein product is CASSLYQGGPQHF.

The genes are TRBV5-1 and TRBJ1-1; 8 bases map to TRBD1. Germline CDR1 reads SGHRS; CDR2 reads YFSETQ. With V trimmed by 5 bases and J by 4 bases, 4 bases remained unmatched. CDR3 size: 13 residues. CDR3 region: CASRPTGGTEAFF. CDR3 sequence (DNA): TGCGCCAGCAGACCTACAGGGGGCACTGAAGCTTTCTTT.

The gene calls are TRBV6-5 and TRBJ1-1; 7 bases match TRBD1. Germline-derived CDR1 and CDR2 are MNHEY and SVGAGI. V gave up 6 bases and J gave up 10 bases; unmatched junction bases: 11. The CDR3 sequence is 13 residues long. The CDR3, as DNA: TGTGCCAGCAGATTAAGCCGGGACAGTACAGCTTTCTTT. It codes for CASRLSRDSTAFF.

This chain connects TRBV28 to TRBJ2-7, with D tentatively TRBD1 (6 bases). The CDR3 spans 15 residues. V was trimmed by 8 bases and J by 3 bases, leaving 20 bases between them. Germline V gives CDR1 MDHEN, CDR2 SYDVKM. CDR3 amino acids: CASGSLQGPDYEQYF. The CDR3 DNA follows: TGTGCCAGCGGCTCGCTTCAGGGGCCGGACTACGAGCAGTACTTC.

V and J are TRBV24-1 and TRBJ1-2; D might be TRBD1 (5 bases). Germline lookup yields CDR1 KGHDR and CDR2 SFDVKD. This CDR3 spans 14 amino acids. Trimming pared 6 bases from V and 6 bases from J, leaving 16 bases between. The DNA for the CDR3 is TGTGCCACCAGTCACCAGGGCCGACTCCATGGCTACACCTTC. Residues: CATSHQGRLHGYTF.

This clone was observed at least ten times. The chain couples TRBV28 to TRBJ2-7, with TRBD1 matching over 8 bases. The V gene's germline CDR1 is MDHEN and CDR2 SYDVKM. Trimming at V came to 8 bases and at J to 2 bases, leaving 8 bases not matched to a gene. This CDR3 is built from 14 residues. The CDR3 coding sequence is TGTGCCAGCCGACCGGACAGGGCCACCTACGAGCAGTACTTC. It specifies CASRPDRATYEQYF.

The genes are TRBV15 and TRBJ1-6; 8 positions agree with TRBD1. This CDR3 contains 17 residues. The germline gives CDR1 LNHNV, CDR2 YYDKDF (reference sequence). V was clipped by 5 bases and J by 0 bases; unmatched bases: 6. CDR3: CATSVRTGGSYNSPLHF. The CDR3 nucleotides are TGTGCCACCAGCGTGAGAACAGGGGGCTCCTATAATTCACCCCTCCACTTT. Drawing the rest from reference TRBV15 and TRBJ1-6, the complete variable domain is DAMVIQNPRYQVTQFGKPVTLSCSQTLNHNVMYWYQQKSSQAPKLLFHYYDKDFNNEADTPDNFQSRRPNTSFCFLDIRSPGLGDTAMYLCATSVRTGGSYNSPLHFGNGTRLTVT.